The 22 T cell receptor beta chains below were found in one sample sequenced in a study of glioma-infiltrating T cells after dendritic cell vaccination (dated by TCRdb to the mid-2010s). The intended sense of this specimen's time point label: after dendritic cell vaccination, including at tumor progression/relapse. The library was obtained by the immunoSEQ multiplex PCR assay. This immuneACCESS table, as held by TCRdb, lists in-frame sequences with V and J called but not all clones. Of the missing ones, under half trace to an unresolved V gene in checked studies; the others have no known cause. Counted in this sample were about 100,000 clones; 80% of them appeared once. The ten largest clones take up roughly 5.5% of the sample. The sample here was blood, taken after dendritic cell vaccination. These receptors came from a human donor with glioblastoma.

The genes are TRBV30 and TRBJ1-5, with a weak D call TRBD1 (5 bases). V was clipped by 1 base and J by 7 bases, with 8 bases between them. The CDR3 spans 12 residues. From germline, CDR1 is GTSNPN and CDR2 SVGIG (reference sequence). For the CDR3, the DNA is TGTGCCTGGAGTGGGGAGGGGCAGCCCCAGCATTTT. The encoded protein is CAWSGEGQPQHF.

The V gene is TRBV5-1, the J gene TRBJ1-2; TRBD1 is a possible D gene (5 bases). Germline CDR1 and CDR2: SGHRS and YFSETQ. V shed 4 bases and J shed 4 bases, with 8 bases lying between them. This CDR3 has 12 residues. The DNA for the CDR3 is TGCGCCAGCAGCCTCGACAGCTATGGCTACACCTTC. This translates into CASSLDSYGYTF.

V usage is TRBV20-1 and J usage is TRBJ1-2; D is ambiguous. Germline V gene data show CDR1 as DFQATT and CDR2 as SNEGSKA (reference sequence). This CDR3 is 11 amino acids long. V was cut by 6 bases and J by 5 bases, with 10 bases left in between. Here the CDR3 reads CSAGIGYGYTF. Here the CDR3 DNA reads TGCAGTGCCGGGATTGGTTATGGCTACACCTTC.

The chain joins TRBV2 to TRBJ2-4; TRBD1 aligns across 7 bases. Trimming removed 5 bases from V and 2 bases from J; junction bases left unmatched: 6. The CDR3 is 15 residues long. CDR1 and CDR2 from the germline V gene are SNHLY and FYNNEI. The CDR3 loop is CASSFMGQTKNIQYF. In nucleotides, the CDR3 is TGTGCCAGCAGTTTTATGGGACAGACCAAAAACATTCAGTACTTC.

The CDR3 region has the DNA TGTGCCAGCTCACCAAGGGACAGCTATGGCTACACCTTC. Amino acid sequence: CASSPRDSYGYTF. This chain links TRBV18 with TRBJ1-2; 7 nucleotides align to TRBD1. J was trimmed by 4 bases and V by 2 bases; bases with no gene match: 1. Per germline, CDR1 KGHSH and CDR2 LQKENI. The length of the CDR3 is 13 residues.

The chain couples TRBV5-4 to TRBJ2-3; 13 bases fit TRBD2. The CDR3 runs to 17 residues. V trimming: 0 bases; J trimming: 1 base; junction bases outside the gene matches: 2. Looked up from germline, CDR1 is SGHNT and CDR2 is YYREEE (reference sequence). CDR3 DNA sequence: TGTGCCAGCAGCTTGGCGGGGACTAGCGGGGGCACAGATACGCAGTATTTT. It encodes CASSLAGTSGGTDTQYF.

The CDR3 reads CASSPQGNTEAFF. CDR3 in DNA: TGTGCCAGCAGCCCTCAGGGTAACACTGAAGCTTTCTTT. The chain combines TRBV6-1 with TRBJ1-1; possible D gene TRBD1, 5 bases. The CDR3 covers 13 residues. The V gene's germline CDR1 is MNHNS and CDR2 SASEGT. The ends were cut back, 6 bases at V and 2 bases at J, with 10 bases in the middle.

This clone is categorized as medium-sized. CDR3 residues: CASTGLVHEQFF. The DNA for the CDR3 is TGTGCCAGCACGGGACTAGTTCATGAGCAGTTCTTC. The chain employs TRBV2 and TRBJ2-1; 8 bases align to TRBD2. The CDR3 sequence is 12 residues long. Unmatched junction bases numbered 4, after V lost 7 bases and J lost 8 bases. CDR1 is SNHLY and CDR2 is FYNNEI in the germline V gene.

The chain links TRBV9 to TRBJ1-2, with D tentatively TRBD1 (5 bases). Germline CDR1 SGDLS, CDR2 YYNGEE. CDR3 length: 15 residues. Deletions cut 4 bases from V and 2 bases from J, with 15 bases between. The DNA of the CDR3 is TGTGCCAGCAGCTCAAGGGGTAACTCCAACTATGGCTACACCTTC. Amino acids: CASSSRGNSNYGYTF.

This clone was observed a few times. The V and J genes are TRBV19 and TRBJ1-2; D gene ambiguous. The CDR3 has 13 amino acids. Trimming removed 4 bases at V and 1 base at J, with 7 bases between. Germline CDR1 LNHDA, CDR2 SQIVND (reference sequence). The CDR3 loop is CASSREGNYGYTF. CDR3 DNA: TGTGCCAGTAGTAGGGAGGGTAACTATGGCTACACCTTC.

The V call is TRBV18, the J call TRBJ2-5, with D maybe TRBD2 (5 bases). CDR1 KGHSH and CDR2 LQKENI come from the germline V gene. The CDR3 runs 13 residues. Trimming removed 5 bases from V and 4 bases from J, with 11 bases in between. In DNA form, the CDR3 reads TGTGCCAGCTCATCTCCAGGAGGAGAGACCCAGTACTTC. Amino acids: CASSSPGGETQYF.

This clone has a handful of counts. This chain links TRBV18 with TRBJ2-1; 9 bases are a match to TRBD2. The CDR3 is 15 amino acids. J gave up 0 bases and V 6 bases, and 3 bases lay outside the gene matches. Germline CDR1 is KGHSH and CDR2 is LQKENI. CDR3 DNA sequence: TGTGCCAGCTCCCCGACTAGCGGCTCCTACAATGAGCAGTTCTTC. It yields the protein CASSPTSGSYNEQFF.

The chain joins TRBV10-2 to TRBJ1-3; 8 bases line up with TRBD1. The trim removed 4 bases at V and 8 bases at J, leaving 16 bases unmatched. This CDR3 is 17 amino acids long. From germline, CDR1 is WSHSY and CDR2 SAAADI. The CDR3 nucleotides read TGCGCCAGCAGTGGACAGGGGCATGAATTGGGATTGGACACCATATATTTT. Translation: CASSGQGHELGLDTIYF.

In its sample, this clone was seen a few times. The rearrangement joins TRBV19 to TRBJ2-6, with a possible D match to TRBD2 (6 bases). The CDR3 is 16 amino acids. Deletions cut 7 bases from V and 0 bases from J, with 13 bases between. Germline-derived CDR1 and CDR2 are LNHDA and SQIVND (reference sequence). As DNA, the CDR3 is TGTGCCAGTAATCAAGGAGGGCTCTCTGGGGCCAACGTCCTGACTTTC. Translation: CASNQGGLSGANVLTF.

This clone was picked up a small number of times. The CDR3, as DNA: TGTGCCAGTAGTTATCTAGCGGGGATGGATACGCAGTATTTT. Encoded protein: CASSYLAGMDTQYF. The chain uses TRBV19 and TRBJ2-3; 9 bases map to TRBD2. J lost 6 bases, V lost 5 bases, and 6 bases had no gene match. CDR1 and CDR2 (germline): LNHDA, SQIVND (reference sequence). The CDR3 spans 14 residues.

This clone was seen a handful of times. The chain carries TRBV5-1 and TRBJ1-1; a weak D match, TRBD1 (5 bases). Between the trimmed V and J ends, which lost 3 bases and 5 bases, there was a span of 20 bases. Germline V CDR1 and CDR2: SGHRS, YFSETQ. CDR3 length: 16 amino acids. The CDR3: CASSWNGGWQETEAFF. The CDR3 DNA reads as TGCGCCAGCAGCTGGAACGGGGGTTGGCAGGAGACTGAAGCTTTCTTT.

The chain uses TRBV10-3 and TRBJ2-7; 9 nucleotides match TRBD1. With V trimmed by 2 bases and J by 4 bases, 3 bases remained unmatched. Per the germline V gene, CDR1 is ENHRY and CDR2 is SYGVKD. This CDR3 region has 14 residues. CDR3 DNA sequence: TGTGCCATCAGTGAGGGACAGGGGAAGTACGAGCAGTACTTC. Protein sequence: CAISEGQGKYEQYF.

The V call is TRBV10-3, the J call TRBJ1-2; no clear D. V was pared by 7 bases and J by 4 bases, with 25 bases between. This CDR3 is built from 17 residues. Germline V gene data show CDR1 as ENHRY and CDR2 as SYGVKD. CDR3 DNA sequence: TGTGCCATCAAGCATCACAGCGGGTCCCCGACCTTCTATGGCTACACCTTC. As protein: CAIKHHSGSPTFYGYTF.

The CDR3 here is CASTGTGARDGYTF. Here the CDR3 DNA reads TGCGCCAGCACCGGGACAGGGGCGAGGGATGGCTACACCTTC. The chain couples TRBV10-1 to TRBJ1-2, with 10 bases matching TRBD1. The CDR3 covers 14 residues. Trimming removed 7 bases from V and 6 bases from J; junction bases left unmatched: 8. Germline V gives CDR1 WNHNN, CDR2 SYGVQD (reference sequence).

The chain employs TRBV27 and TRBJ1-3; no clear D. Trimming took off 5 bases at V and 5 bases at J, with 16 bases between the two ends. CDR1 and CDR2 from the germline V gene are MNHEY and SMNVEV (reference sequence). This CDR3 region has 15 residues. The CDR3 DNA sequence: TGTGCCAGCAGTCTCACTTCCACGGAGCGAAACACCATATATTTT. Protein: CASSLTSTERNTIYF.

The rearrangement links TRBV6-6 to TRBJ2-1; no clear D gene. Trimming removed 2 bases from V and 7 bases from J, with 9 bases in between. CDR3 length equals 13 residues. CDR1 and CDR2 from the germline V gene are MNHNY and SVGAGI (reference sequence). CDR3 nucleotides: TGTGCCAGCAGTTACCTCCCCGGGAATGAGCAGTTCTTC. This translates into CASSYLPGNEQFF.

CDR3 sequence reads: CASSPRQGGEQYF. The CDR3 bases are TGTGCCAGCTCACCAAGGCAGGGAGGTGAGCAGTACTTC. V is TRBV18 and J is TRBJ2-7; a weak D match, TRBD2 (6 bases). Looked up from germline, CDR1 is KGHSH and CDR2 is LQKENI. The CDR3 is 13 residues long. V gave up 2 bases and J gave up 7 bases, with 12 bases separating them.